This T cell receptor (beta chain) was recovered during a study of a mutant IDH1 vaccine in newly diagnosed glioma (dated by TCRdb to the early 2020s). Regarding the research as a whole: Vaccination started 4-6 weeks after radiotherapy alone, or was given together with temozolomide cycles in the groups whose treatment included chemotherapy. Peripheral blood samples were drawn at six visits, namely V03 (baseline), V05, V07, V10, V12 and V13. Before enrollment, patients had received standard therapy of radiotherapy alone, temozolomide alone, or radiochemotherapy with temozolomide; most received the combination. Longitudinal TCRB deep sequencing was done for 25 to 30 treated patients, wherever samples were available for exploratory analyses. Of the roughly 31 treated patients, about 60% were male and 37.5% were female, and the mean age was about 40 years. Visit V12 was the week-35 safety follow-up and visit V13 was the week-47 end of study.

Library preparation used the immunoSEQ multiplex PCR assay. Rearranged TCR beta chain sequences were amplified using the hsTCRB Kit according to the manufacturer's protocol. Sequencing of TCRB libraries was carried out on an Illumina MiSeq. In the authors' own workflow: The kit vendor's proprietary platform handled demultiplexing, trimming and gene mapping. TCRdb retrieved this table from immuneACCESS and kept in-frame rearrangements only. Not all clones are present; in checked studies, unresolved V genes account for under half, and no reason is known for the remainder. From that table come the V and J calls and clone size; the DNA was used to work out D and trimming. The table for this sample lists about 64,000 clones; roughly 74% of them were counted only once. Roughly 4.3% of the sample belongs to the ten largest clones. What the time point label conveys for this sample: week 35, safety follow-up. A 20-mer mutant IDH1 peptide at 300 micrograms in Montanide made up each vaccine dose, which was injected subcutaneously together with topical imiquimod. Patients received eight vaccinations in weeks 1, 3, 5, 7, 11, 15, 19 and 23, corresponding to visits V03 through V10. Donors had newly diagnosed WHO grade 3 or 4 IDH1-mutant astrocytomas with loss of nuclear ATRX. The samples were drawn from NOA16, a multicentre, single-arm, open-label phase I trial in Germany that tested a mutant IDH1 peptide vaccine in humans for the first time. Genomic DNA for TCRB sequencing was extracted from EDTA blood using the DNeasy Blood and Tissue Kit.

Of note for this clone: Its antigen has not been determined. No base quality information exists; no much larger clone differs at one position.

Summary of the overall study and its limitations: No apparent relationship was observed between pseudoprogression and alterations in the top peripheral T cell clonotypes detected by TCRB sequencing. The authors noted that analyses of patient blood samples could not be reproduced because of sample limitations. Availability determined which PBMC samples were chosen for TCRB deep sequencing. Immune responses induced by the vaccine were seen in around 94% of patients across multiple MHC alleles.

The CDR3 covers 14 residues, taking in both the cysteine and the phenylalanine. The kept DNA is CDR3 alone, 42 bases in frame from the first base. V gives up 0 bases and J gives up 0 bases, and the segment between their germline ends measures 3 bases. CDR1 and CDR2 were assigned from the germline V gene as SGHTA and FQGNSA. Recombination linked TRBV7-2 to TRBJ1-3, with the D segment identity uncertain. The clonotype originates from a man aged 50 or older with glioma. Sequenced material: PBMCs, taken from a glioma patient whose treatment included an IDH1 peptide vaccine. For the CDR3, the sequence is CASSLAVSGNTIYF. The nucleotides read TGTGCCAGCAGCTTAGCAGTCTCTGGAAACACCATATATTTT.